This T cell receptor (beta chain) was captured in a study of CD8+CD57+ T cells in acquired aplastic anemia. The germline CDR1 and CDR2 sequences are DFQATT and SNEGSKA (reference sequence). CDR3 length: 14 amino acids. V trimming: 0 bases; J trimming: 4 bases; junction bases outside the gene matches: 5. Template material for TCR beta VDJ and CDR3 profiling consisted of genomic DNA. TCRdb passed the reads through MiXCR, listing each CDR3 protein once. The table includes about 210,000 distinct CDR3 sequences, about a third detected once. This clonotype was recorded many times. The sample taken for sequencing was sorted CD4+, CD8+, or CD8+CD57+ T cells (not recorded which) from PBMCs. The sequence came from a human donor in good health, serving as a control. The V gene is TRBV20-1, the J gene TRBJ1-1, with TRBD1 matching over 7 bases. The CDR3 spells CSARDRGQITEAFF. DNA of the CDR3: TGCAGTGCTAGAGATAGGGGGCAGATCACTGAAGCTTTCTTT.